This is a list of T cell receptor beta chains from one sample in a study of a mutant IDH1 vaccine in newly diagnosed glioma. Repertoires were generated with immunoSEQ multiplex PCR, while TCRdb's copy carries only in-frame clones and drops some. There are about 82,000 clones in the sample; 85% occur only once, and around 2% lies in the top ten. The antigens for these receptors are not known. Material: PBMCs, obtained from a glioma patient whose treatment included an IDH1 peptide vaccine. Receptors originate from a man aged 30-40 years with glioma. Some clones in this sample may be carry-over from other donors' samples. The CDR3 runs from the conserved cysteine through the conserved F or W. Fields, in order: D gene, J gene, V gene, clone size, CDR3 length, CDR3 protein, CDR3 DNA. A D gene is named only where the DNA matches it firmly. Clone size is shown for a subset of rows, as once, few, many or a class of expanded clone.

>-|TRBJ1-5|TRBV28|-|15
CATTQYSVGNQPQHF
TGTGCCACAACTCAATACAGCGTAGGCAATCAGCCCCAGCATTTT
>-|TRBJ1-1|TRBV19|-|13
CAAAGALNTEAFF
TGTGCCGCAGCAGGGGCTTTGAACACTGAAGCTTTCTTT
>-|TRBJ1-3|TRBV7-8|-|16
CASSLFGQLSGNTIYF
TGTGCCAGCAGCTTATTCGGTCAGCTCTCTGGAAACACCATATATTTT
>-|TRBJ2-7|TRBV5-1|-|14
CASSLVEGKDEQYF
TGCGCCAGCAGCTTGGTGGAGGGGAAGGACGAGCAGTACTTC
>TRBD2|TRBJ2-3|TRBV19|-|20
CASSVRGLAGGLLYTDTQYF
TGTGCCAGTAGTGTGAGGGGACTAGCGGGAGGCCTTCTGTACACAGATACGCAGTATTTT
>TRBD1|TRBJ1-1|TRBV9|-|17
CASSARDRSPWNTEAFF
TGTGCCAGCAGCGCCCGGGACAGGTCGCCTTGGAACACTGAAGCTTTCTTT
>TRBD1|TRBJ2-2|TRBV5-6|-|13
CASSDGQAGELFF
TGTGCCAGCAGTGACGGACAGGCCGGGGAGCTGTTTTTT
>-|TRBJ1-2|TRBV11-2|-|14
CASSPAWSNYGYTF
TGTGCCAGCAGCCCGGCATGGTCTAACTATGGCTACACCTTC
>-|TRBJ2-1|TRBV29-1|-|14
CSVDFKAANNEQFF
TGCAGCGTTGATTTTAAGGCAGCGAACAATGAGCAGTTCTTC
>-|TRBJ2-3|TRBV27|-|13
CASSLVSTDTQYF
TGTGCCAGCAGTTTAGTTAGCACAGATACGCAGTATTTT
>-|TRBJ1-5|TRBV2|-|12
CASRGSNQPQHF
TGTGCCAGCAGAGGAAGCAATCAGCCCCAGCATTTT
>TRBD1|TRBJ2-7|TRBV5-5|-|15
CASSSQTDRGREQYF
TGTGCCAGCAGCTCCCAAACCGACAGGGGGCGGGAGCAGTACTTC
>-|TRBJ1-5|TRBV30|-|13
CAWSVRGMGPQHF
TGTGCCTGGAGTGTCCGGGGAATGGGGCCCCAGCATTTT
>-|TRBJ1-5|TRBV28|-|14
CASRDDGPDQPQHF
TGTGCCAGCAGGGACGACGGTCCTGATCAGCCCCAGCATTTT
>-|TRBJ2-3|TRBV9|-|15
CASSARGAGGDTQYF
TGTGCCAGCAGCGCCCGGGGGGCGGGTGGCGATACGCAGTATTTT
>-|TRBJ1-4|TRBV6-1|-|14
CASREGRLREKLFF
TGTGCCAGCCGTGAGGGCCGGTTGAGGGAAAAACTGTTTTTT
>-|TRBJ2-7|TRBV30|-|12
CAWSAGSYEQYF
TGTGCCTGGAGCGCAGGCTCCTACGAGCAGTACTTC
>-|TRBJ1-1|TRBV19|-|14
CASSIYGMNTEAFF
TGTGCCAGTAGTATTTACGGGATGAACACTGAAGCTTTCTTT
>-|TRBJ2-3|TRBV13|once|17
CASSLERAGRYQGTQYF
TGTGCCAGCAGCTTAGAGCGGGCAGGGAGGTATCAGGGTACGCAGTATTTT
>-|TRBJ2-7|TRBV9|-|16
CASSVGSGKSSYEQYF
TGTGCCAGCAGCGTGGGAAGCGGAAAGAGCTCCTACGAGCAGTACTTC
>-|TRBJ2-7|TRBV7-9|-|14
CASSFRGAHYEQYF
TGTGCCAGCAGCTTCCGGGGAGCCCACTACGAGCAGTACTTC
>-|TRBJ1-3|TRBV18|-|17
CASSPVGKLVPGNTIYF
TGTGCCAGCTCACCTGTAGGCAAACTAGTACCTGGAAACACCATATATTTT
>-|TRBJ1-3|TRBV19|-|17
CASSISGGPLSGNTIYF
TGTGCCAGTAGTATATCGGGCGGACCCCTCTCTGGAAACACCATATATTTT
>-|TRBJ2-5|TRBV2|-|15
CASSDILARGETQYF
TGTGCCAGCAGTGATATACTAGCAAGGGGAGAGACCCAGTACTTC
>-|TRBJ1-2|TRBV5-5|-|12
CASSLREDGYTF
TGTGCCAGCAGCTTGAGGGAAGATGGCTACACCTTC
>-|TRBJ1-2|TRBV14|-|13
CASSQGGNYGYTF
TGTGCCAGCAGCCAAGGCGGCAACTATGGCTACACCTTC
>-|TRBJ1-2|TRBV19|-|12
CASQGWEYGYTF
TGTGCCTCCCAGGGGTGGGAATATGGCTACACCTTC
>-|TRBJ1-6|TRBV5-4|-|15
CASSLDGSYNSPLHF
TGTGCCAGCAGCTTGGACGGCTCCTATAATTCACCCCTCCACTTT
>-|TRBJ1-1|TRBV5-1|-|16
CASSFDPASAGTEAFF
TGCGCCAGCAGCTTTGACCCCGCATCGGCAGGCACTGAAGCTTTCTTT
>-|TRBJ2-5|TRBV10-3|-|13
CAISEVIGATQYF
TGTGCCATCAGTGAGGTCATTGGCGCGACCCAGTACTTC